This T cell receptor (delta chain) was found in a study of gamma-delta T cells after stem cell transplantation. This CDR3 comprises 11 residues. CDR1 and CDR2 (germline): GEAIGNYY, EKD. A few counts support this clone. TCRdb re-called the RT-PCR reads through CATT. The sample lists over 2,500 delta-chain clones, more than 7% occurring once. The sequence was obtained from a human donor. It is not recorded whose cells these are; they may come from a transplant donor. Sequences were obtained from gamma-delta T cells. The chain carries TRDV2 and TRDJ1; a weak D match, TRDD3 (5 bases). This CDR3 reads CAIRGTDKLIF. For the CDR3, the DNA is TGTGCAATCAGGGGGACCGATAAACTCATCTTT.